These 11 T cell receptor beta chains were all obtained from the same sample, sequenced in a study of T cell responses to AZD1222 COVID-19 vaccine. Sequencing used immunoSEQ multiplex PCR; TCRdb keeps in-frame clones, though not all of them. The sample contains around 100,000 clones, roughly 91% of which appear only once. Sequencing was performed on peripheral blood, taken on day 0 of AZD1222 vaccination. Every receptor here comes from an adult in good health.

The V call is TRBV5-1, the J call TRBJ1-2; TRBD1 might be the D (6 bases). Trimming shortened V by 6 bases and J by 7 bases, and 19 bases separated the two germline ends. This CDR3 contains 14 residues. In germline, CDR1 is SGHRS, CDR2 YFSETQ. The chain's CDR3 is CASIPAPGGGGYTF. The CDR3 DNA reads as TGCGCCAGCATACCCGCTCCGGGGGGCGGTGGCTACACCTTC. Full variable domain (outside the CDR3, taken from reference TRBV5-1 and TRBJ1-2): KAGVTQTPRYLIKTRGQQVTLSCSPISGHRSVSWYQQTPGQGLQFLFEYFSETQRNKGNFPGRFSGRQFSNSRSEMNVSTLELGDSALYLCASIPAPGGGGYTFGSGTRLTVV.

This chain links TRBV7-3 with TRBJ1-2, with D maybe TRBD1 (5 bases). V was cut by 5 bases and J by 4 bases, with 11 bases left in between. The CDR3 covers 13 residues. The germline V gene encodes CDR1 SGHTA and CDR2 FQGTGA. This chain's CDR3 is CASSPGGSYGYTF. The DNA of the CDR3 is TGTGCCAGCAGCCCGGGGGGAAGCTATGGCTACACCTTC.

The chain combines TRBV6-5 with TRBJ1-4; the match to TRBD1 covers 11 bases. J was trimmed by 8 bases and V by 7 bases; bases with no gene match: 6. CDR1 and CDR2 from the germline V gene are MNHEY and SVGAGI. The CDR3 spans 14 residues. CDR3 amino acids: CASTSGQGGEKLFF. The CDR3 nucleotides are TGTGCCAGCACCTCGGGACAGGGGGGAGAAAAACTGTTTTTT.

V and J are TRBV19 and TRBJ1-4; D possibly corresponds to TRBD1 (6 bases). V shed 0 bases and J shed 8 bases, with 13 bases lying between them. Per germline, CDR1 LNHDA and CDR2 SQIVND (reference sequence). CDR3 length equals 15 residues. CDR3 nucleotides: TGTGCCAGTAGTATAGATCGGCAGGGGAGCGAAAAACTGTTTTTT. The encoded protein is CASSIDRQGSEKLFF.

The genes are TRBV10-1 and TRBJ1-1; 7 bases align to TRBD1. Germline CDR1 reads WNHNN; CDR2 reads SYGVQD (reference sequence). The CDR3 contains 14 residues. Unmatched junction bases numbered 0, after V lost 2 bases and J lost 0 bases. CDR3 DNA sequence: TGCGCCAGCAGTGAGGACAGGGTGAACACTGAAGCTTTCTTT. The encoded protein is CASSEDRVNTEAFF.

The chain uses TRBV7-8 and TRBJ1-6; 9 bases agree with TRBD1. Unmatched junction bases numbered 11, after V lost 2 bases and J lost 0 bases. The CDR3 length is 20 residues. In germline, CDR1 is SGHVS, CDR2 FQNEAQ. The CDR3 region is CASSLLPDRGESSYNSPLHF. CDR3 coding DNA: TGTGCCAGCAGCTTATTACCGGACAGGGGCGAGAGCTCCTATAATTCACCCCTCCACTTT.

The rearrangement links TRBV7-9 to TRBJ2-1; D gene unclear. Looked up from germline, CDR1 is SEHNR and CDR2 is FQNEAQ (reference sequence). Trimming stripped 0 bases from V and 8 bases from J, with 23 bases between. CDR3 length: 18 amino acids. The chain's CDR3 is CASSLAGRVINVLDEQFF. For the CDR3, the DNA is TGTGCCAGCAGCTTAGCGGGCCGCGTAATCAATGTGCTCGATGAGCAGTTCTTC.

This clone has only one observation. The chain employs TRBV9 and TRBJ2-2; D unclear. Germline values: CDR1 SGDLS, CDR2 YYNGEE. Trimming took 6 bases from V and 5 from J, leaving 8 bases between them. This CDR3 has 12 residues. DNA for the CDR3: TGTGCCAGCAAGCCAGGAACCGGGGAGCTGTTTTTT. This sequence encodes CASKPGTGELFF.

The chain has TRBV5-1 and TRBJ1-2, with a possible D match to TRBD1 (5 bases). The CDR3 is 14 residues long. Trimming cost V 4 bases and J 8 bases, with 18 bases left between them. Germline V gives CDR1 SGHRS, CDR2 YFSETQ. CDR3: CASSPRWRGDGYTF. The CDR3 DNA reads as TGCGCCAGCAGCCCCCGTTGGAGGGGAGACGGCTACACCTTC. Combining the CDR3 with reference TRBV5-1 and TRBJ1-2 gives the whole variable domain KAGVTQTPRYLIKTRGQQVTLSCSPISGHRSVSWYQQTPGQGLQFLFEYFSETQRNKGNFPGRFSGRQFSNSRSEMNVSTLELGDSALYLCASSPRWRGDGYTFGSGTRLTVV.

V and J are TRBV4-2 and TRBJ2-7; 8 bases agree with TRBD2. V trimming: 0 bases; J trimming: 4 bases; junction bases outside the gene matches: 5. The V gene's germline CDR1 is LGHNA and CDR2 YNFKEQ. The length of the CDR3 is 15 residues. The CDR3 DNA is TGTGCCAGCAGCCAAGAACCCAGCGGGAGTTACGAGCAGTACTTC. Protein: CASSQEPSGSYEQYF.

V gene TRBV13 combines with J gene TRBJ1-1; 8 bases align to TRBD1. Losses at the gene ends were 4 bases for V and 6 bases for J; bases not matched to a gene: 4. There are 13 residues in the CDR3. The germline gives CDR1 PRHDT, CDR2 FYEKMQ (reference sequence). The CDR3 loop is CASSSGQAAEAFF. The CDR3 DNA reads as TGTGCCAGCAGCTCGGGACAGGCGGCTGAAGCTTTCTTT.